These T cell receptor beta chains were read from a single sample in a study of T-cell reconstitution after alpha-beta-depleted transplantation in children. One entry per CDR3 protein results from TCRdb running MiXCR on the PCR reads. The sample contains under 300,000 distinct CDR3 sequences, about 9.6% of which appear only once. Sequenced here: PBMCs from the stem cell graft donor, sampled from the stem cell graft. The receptor source for this set is a human donor who donated a stem cell graft to a child with SCID. Both conserved end residues are part of each CDR3. Fields, in order: CDR3 protein, CDR3 DNA, J gene, clone size, D gene, V gene. D genes are given only for firm matches. The size entry is marked missing in some rows and otherwise reads once, few, many or a size class.

CDR3: CASSVEWGGGEAFF; DNA: TGTGCCAGCAGCGTAGAATGGGGGGGCGGTGAAGCTTTCTTT; J: TRBJ1-1; size: many; D: .; V: TRBV9
CDR3: CASSLYGVEDEAFF; DNA: TGTGCCAGCAGCTTATATGGGGTTGAGGACGAAGCTTTCTTT; J: TRBJ1-1; size: many; D: .; V: TRBV7-9
CDR3: CSAGKGGDYNEQFF; DNA: TGCAGTGCTGGGAAGGGCGGAGACTACAATGAGCAGTTCTTC; J: TRBJ2-1; size: many; D: .; V: TRBV20-1
CDR3: CASSAFVPTEAQYF; DNA: TGTGCCAGCAGTGCCTTTGTTCCTACGGAGGCCCAGTACTTC; J: TRBJ2-5; size: many; D: .; V: TRBV6-1
CDR3: CASSQEAGRYGYTF; DNA: TGTGCCAGCAGCCAAGAGGCAGGCCGGTATGGCTACACCTTC; J: TRBJ1-2; size: many; D: .; V: TRBV7-2
CDR3: CATSQRLGTQSSPTNEKLFF; DNA: TGTGCCACCAGCCAAAGGCTTGGGACACAATCCTCCCCCACTAATGAAAAACTGTTTTTT; J: TRBJ1-4; size: .; D: .; V: TRBV3-1
CDR3: CASSQVGGPTLFF; DNA: TGTGCCAGCAGCCAAGTCGGTGGGCCGACCCTGTTCTTC; J: TRBJ2-1; size: many; D: .; V: TRBV4-2
CDR3: CASMVASSFNEQFF; DNA: TGCGCCAGCATGGTAGCGAGCTCCTTCAATGAGCAGTTCTTC; J: TRBJ2-1; size: .; D: .; V: TRBV5-1
CDR3: CASSSHRGRPEAFF; DNA: TGTGCCAGCAGTTCGCACAGGGGGCGGCCTGAAGCTTTCTTT; J: TRBJ1-1; size: many; D: TRBD1; V: TRBV12-3/TRBV12-4
CDR3: CASTGGRKNIQYF; DNA: TGTGCCAGCACCGGAGGACGCAAAAACATTCAGTACTTC; J: TRBJ2-4; size: many; D: .; V: TRBV2
CDR3: CASSLGDRSNQPQHF; DNA: TGCGCCAGCAGCTTGGGGGACAGAAGCAATCAGCCCCAGCATTTT; J: TRBJ1-5; size: many; D: TRBD1; V: TRBV5-1
CDR3: CASSLSTDQLRFREQYF; DNA: TGTGCCAGCAGCTTGAGTACAGACCAACTCCGATTCCGGGAGCAGTACTTC; J: TRBJ2-7; size: many; D: .; V: TRBV5-6
CDR3: CASSPRISKLFF; DNA: TGTGCCAGCAGCCCCCGGATCTCAAAACTGTTTTTT; J: TRBJ1-4; size: many; D: .; V: TRBV7-9
CDR3: CAISEKGGGANEQFF; DNA: TGTGCCATCAGTGAGAAGGGCGGGGGGGCGAATGAGCAGTTCTTC; J: TRBJ2-1; size: many; D: TRBD2; V: TRBV10-3
CDR3: CAIRKTGDSNYGYTF; DNA: TGTGCCATCAGGAAGACAGGGGACTCGAACTATGGCTACACCTTC; J: TRBJ1-2; size: many; D: TRBD1; V: TRBV10-3
CDR3: CASRKLVLGANVLTF; DNA: TGTGCCAGCAGGAAACTAGTACTTGGGGCCAACGTCCTGACTTTC; J: TRBJ2-6; size: many; D: .; V: TRBV2
CDR3: CSARDLGREGDGYTF; DNA: TGCAGTGCTAGAGATTTGGGCAGGGAAGGGGATGGCTACACCTTC; J: TRBJ1-2; size: many; D: .; V: TRBV20-1
CDR3: CASRPTGVLNYGYTF; DNA: TGTGCCAGCAGGCCAACAGGGGTTTTAAACTATGGCTACACCTTC; J: TRBJ1-2; size: few; D: TRBD1; V: TRBV6-1
CDR3: CSASPAHNYGYTF; DNA: TGCAGTGCAAGCCCGGCCCATAACTATGGCTACACCTTC; J: TRBJ1-2; size: few; D: .; V: TRBV20-1
CDR3: CSAIPFGIPYNEQFF; DNA: TGCAGTGCTATCCCGTTTGGGATCCCCTACAATGAGCAGTTCTTC; J: TRBJ2-1; size: many; D: .; V: TRBV20-1
CDR3: CAISEYPVGQFLTRDTEAFF; DNA: TGTGCCATCAGTGAGTATCCCGTCGGACAGTTCCTAACTCGGGACACTGAAGCTTTCTTT; J: TRBJ1-1; size: .; D: .; V: TRBV10-3
CDR3: CASSQGGRSTDTQYF; DNA: TGCGCCAGCAGCCAAGGGGGGCGTAGCACAGATACGCAGTATTTT; J: TRBJ2-3; size: many; D: .; V: TRBV4-1